This T cell receptor beta chain emerged from a study of blood T cell repertoires in COVID-19. At the level of the study: Both acute and convalescent COVID-19 samples were obtained from the United States, Italy and Spain.

Donors of Cohort 3 who recovered were those that had two negative PCRs, clearance, or symptom resolution. Germline assignment: CDR1 MNHNY and CDR2 SVGAGI (reference sequence). The germline V and J ends were trimmed by 4 bases and 7 bases, with 14 bases remaining between them. This CDR3 has 14 residues. How the authors handled the data: Amplification of reference gene primers was used by the study to estimate nucleated cell counts. Generated by immunoSEQ multiplex PCR, the TCRdb table keeps only in-frame clones and is missing some. V, J and clone size reflect that table, while D and trimming were determined from the DNA. This repertoire shows fewer than 300,000 clones, over 75% found once; its top ten account for 15% to 17%.

The rearrangement uses TRBV6-6 and TRBJ1-5; D is unresolved. Specimen: PBMCs or T cells enriched from blood (not recorded which). The TCR sequence derives from a man aged 18 to 35 who had recovered from COVID-19. Written as DNA, the CDR3 is TGTGCCAGCAGTTCCTCGGAGGGTGGGCAGCCCCAGCATTTT. It codes for CASSSSEGGQPQHF.